One T cell receptor beta chain is described in this entry. What it binds is unknown. The table came from immunoSEQ multiplex PCR; TCRdb's copy has only in-frame clones and leaves some out. Altogether some 140,000 clones are present, approximately 84% being singletons, with the ten largest covering approximately 30%. This record comes from a study of cytomegalovirus exposure and HLA in healthy donors. Study in general: The same platform was used for the 120 or so validation repertoires as for the approximately 630 first-cohort repertoires, as reported in a later analysis.

Study outcomes and limitations: Rare sequences made up most TCRs, while some public TCRs were found in many donors. High sensitivity and specificity were reportedly achieved when the classifier diagnosed cytomegalovirus status. First-cohort TCR clusters were later found to tend to co-occur in the 120 or so validation repertoires.

Sequences were obtained from PBMCs. This receptor was taken from a man aged 30 to 45 in good health and CMV-seropositive.

For the CDR3, the DNA is TGTGCCAGCAATACCTGGGGGGGCAATCAGCCCCAGCATTTT. Translated, it gives CASNTWGGNQPQHF. This chain connects TRBV5-6 to TRBJ1-5; D possibly corresponds to TRBD1 (5 bases). This CDR3 region has 14 residues. Trimming pared 6 bases from V and 2 bases from J, leaving 12 bases between. Germline loops: CDR1 SGHDT, CDR2 YYEEEE.